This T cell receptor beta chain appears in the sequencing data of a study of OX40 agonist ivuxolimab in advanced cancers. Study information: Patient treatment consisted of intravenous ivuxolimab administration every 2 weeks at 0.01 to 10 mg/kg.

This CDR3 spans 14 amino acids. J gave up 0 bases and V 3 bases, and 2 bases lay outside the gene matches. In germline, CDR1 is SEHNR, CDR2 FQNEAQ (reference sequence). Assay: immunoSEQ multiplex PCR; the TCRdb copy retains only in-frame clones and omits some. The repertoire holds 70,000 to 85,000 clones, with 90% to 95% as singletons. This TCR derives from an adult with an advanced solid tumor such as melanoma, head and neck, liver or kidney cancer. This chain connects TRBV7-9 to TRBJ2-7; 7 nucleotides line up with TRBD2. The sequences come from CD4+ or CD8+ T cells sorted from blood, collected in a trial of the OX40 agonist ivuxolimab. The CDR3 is CASSFGGNSYEQYF. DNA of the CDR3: TGTGCCAGCAGCTTCGGGGGGAACTCCTACGAGCAGTACTTC.